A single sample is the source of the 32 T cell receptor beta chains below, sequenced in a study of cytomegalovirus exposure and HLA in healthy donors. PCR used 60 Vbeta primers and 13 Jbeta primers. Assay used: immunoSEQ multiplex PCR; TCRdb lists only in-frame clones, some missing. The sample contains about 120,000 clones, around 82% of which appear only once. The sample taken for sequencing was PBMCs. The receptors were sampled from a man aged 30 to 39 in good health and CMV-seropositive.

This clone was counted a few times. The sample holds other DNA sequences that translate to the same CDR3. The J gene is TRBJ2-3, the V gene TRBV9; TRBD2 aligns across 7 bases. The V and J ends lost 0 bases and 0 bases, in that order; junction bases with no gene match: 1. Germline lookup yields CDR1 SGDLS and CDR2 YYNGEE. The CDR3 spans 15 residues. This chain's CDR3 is CASSVGGSSTDTQYF. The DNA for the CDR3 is TGTGCCAGCAGCGTAGGCGGGAGTAGCACAGATACGCAGTATTTT.

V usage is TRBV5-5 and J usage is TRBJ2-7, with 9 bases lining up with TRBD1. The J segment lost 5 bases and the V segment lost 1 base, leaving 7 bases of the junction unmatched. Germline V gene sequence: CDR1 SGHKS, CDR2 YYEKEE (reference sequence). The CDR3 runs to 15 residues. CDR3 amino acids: CASSLWLGQGNEQYF. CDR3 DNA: TGTGCCAGCAGCTTGTGGCTGGGACAGGGTAACGAGCAGTACTTC.

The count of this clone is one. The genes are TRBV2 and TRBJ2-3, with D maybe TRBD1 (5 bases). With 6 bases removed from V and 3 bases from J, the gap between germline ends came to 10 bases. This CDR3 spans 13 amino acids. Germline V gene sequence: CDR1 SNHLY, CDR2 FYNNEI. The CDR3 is CASRETETDTQYF. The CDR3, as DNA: TGTGCCAGCAGAGAGACAGAAACAGATACGCAGTATTTT.

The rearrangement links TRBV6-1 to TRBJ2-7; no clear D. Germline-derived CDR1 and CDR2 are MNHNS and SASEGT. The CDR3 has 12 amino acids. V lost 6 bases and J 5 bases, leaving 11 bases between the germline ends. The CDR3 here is CASSPGIHEQYF. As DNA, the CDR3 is TGTGCCAGCAGCCCGGGTATCCACGAGCAGTACTTC.

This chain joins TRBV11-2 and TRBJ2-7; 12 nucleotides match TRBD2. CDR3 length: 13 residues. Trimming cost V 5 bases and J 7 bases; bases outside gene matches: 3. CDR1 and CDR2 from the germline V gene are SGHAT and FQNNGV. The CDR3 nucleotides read TGTGCCAGCAGCGCTAGCGGGAGGGGTGAGCAGTACTTC. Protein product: CASSASGRGEQYF.

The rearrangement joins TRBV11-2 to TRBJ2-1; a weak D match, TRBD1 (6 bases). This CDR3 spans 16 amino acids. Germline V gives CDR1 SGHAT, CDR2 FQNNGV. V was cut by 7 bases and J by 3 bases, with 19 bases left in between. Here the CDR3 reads CASTERRDKVYNEQFF. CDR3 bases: TGTGCCAGCACCGAACGAAGGGACAAGGTCTACAATGAGCAGTTCTTC.

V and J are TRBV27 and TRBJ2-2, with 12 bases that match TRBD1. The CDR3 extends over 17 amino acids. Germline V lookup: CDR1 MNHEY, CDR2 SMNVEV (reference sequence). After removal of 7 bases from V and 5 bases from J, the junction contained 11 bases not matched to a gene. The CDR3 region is CASTITGTGGKTGELFF. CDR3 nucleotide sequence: TGTGCCAGCACCATCACGGGGACAGGGGGCAAAACCGGGGAGCTGTTTTTT.

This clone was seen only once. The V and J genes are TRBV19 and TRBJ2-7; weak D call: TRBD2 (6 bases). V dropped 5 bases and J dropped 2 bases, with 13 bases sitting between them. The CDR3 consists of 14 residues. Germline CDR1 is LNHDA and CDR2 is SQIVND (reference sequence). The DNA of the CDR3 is TGTGCCAGTAGTCCCCGACTAGACGCCTACGAGCAGTACTTC. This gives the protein CASSPRLDAYEQYF.

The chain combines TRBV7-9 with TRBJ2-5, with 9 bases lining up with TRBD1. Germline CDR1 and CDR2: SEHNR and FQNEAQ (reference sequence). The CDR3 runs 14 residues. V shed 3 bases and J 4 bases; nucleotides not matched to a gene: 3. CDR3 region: CASSFGTGIETQYF. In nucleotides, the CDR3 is TGTGCCAGCAGCTTTGGGACAGGGATAGAGACCCAGTACTTC.

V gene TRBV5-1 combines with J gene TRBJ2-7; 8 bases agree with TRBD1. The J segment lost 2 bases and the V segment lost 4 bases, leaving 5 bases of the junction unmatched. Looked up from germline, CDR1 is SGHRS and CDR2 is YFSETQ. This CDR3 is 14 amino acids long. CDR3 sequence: CASSDPGGTYEQYF. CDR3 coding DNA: TGCGCCAGCAGCGACCCAGGGGGCACCTACGAGCAGTACTTC.

CDR3 DNA sequence: TGTGCCAGCAGAGGGACTATCAACACCGGGGAGCTGTTTTTT. Translating it yields CASRGTINTGELFF. The chain couples TRBV28 to TRBJ2-2; 7 nucleotides line up with TRBD2. The germline gives CDR1 MDHEN, CDR2 SYDVKM. The CDR3 is made up of 14 amino acids. J was trimmed by 2 bases and V by 6 bases; bases with no gene match: 3.

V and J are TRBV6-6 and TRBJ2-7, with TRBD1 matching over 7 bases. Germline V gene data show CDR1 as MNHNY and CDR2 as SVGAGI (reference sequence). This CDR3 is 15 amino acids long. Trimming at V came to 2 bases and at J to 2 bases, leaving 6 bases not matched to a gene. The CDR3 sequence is CASSYTPGQTYEQYF. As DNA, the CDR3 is TGTGCCAGCAGTTACACACCGGGACAGACCTACGAGCAGTACTTC.

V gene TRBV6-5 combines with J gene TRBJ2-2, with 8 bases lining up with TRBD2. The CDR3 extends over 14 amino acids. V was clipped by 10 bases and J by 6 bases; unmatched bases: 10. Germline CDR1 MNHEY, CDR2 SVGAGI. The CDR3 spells CATYSGRWAGELFF. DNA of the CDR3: TGTGCCACCTACAGCGGGAGATGGGCCGGGGAGCTGTTTTTT.

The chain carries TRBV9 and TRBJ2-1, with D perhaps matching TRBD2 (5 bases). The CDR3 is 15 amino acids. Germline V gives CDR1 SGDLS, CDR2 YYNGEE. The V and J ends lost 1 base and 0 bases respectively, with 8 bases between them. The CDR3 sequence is CASSVSGVSYNEQFF. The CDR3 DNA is TGTGCCAGCAGCGTAAGCGGAGTCTCCTACAATGAGCAGTTCTTC.

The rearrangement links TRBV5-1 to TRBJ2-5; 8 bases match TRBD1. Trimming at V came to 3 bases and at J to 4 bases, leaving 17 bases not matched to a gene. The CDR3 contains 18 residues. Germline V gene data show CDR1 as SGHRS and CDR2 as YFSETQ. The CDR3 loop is CASSSSPGVAGGGETQYF. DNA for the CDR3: TGCGCCAGCAGCTCCTCACCGGGAGTGGCAGGGGGCGGAGAGACCCAGTACTTC.

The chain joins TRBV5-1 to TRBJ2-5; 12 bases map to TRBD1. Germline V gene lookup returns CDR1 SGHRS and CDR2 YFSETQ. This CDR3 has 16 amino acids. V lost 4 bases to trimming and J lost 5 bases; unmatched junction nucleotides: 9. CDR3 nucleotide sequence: TGCGCCAGCAGCACACGGGGACAGGGGGCACGGGAGACCCAGTACTTC. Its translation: CASSTRGQGARETQYF. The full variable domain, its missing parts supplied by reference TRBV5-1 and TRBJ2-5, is KAGVTQTPRYLIKTRGQQVTLSCSPISGHRSVSWYQQTPGQGLQFLFEYFSETQRNKGNFPGRFSGRQFSNSRSEMNVSTLELGDSALYLCASSTRGQGARETQYFGPGTRLLVL.

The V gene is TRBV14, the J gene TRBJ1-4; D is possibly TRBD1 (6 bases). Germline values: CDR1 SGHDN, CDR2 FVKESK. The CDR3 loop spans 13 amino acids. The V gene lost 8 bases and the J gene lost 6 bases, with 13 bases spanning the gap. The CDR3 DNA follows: TGTGCCAGCTCGAACAGGGTGGATGAAAAACTGTTTTTT. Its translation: CASSNRVDEKLFF.

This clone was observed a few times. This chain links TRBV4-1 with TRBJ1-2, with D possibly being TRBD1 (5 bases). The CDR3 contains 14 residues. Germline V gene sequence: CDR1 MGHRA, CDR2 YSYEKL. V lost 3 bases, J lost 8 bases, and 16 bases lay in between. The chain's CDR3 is CASSQPGGVGGYTF. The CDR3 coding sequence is TGCGCCAGCAGCCAGCCCGGAGGGGTTGGAGGCTACACCTTC.

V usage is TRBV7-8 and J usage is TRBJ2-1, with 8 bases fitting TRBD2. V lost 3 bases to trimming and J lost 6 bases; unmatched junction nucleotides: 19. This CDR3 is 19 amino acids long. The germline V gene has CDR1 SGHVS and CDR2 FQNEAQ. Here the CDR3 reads CASSLGASGFLRTINEQFF. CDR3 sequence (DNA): TGTGCCAGCAGCTTGGGGGCTAGCGGGTTTTTACGTACTATCAATGAGCAGTTCTTC.

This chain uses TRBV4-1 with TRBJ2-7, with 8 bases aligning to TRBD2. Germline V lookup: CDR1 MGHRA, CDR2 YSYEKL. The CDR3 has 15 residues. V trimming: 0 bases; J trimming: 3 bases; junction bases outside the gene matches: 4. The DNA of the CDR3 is TGCGCCAGCAGCCAAGAACCCGGGAGGGGCTACGAGCAGTACTTC. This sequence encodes CASSQEPGRGYEQYF.

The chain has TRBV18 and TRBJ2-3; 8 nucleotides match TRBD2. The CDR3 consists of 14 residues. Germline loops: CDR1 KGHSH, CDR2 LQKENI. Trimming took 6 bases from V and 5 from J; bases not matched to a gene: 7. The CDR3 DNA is TGTGCCAGCTCGCCGGGAAGCGGGAGAGATACGCAGTATTTT. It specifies CASSPGSGRDTQYF.

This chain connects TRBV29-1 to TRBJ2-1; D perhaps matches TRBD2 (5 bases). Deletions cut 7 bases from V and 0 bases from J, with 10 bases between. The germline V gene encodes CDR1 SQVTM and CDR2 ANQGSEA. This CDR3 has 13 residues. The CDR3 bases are TGCAGCGCAAGCGGTCCCTCCTACAATGAGCAGTTCTTC. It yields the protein CSASGPSYNEQFF.

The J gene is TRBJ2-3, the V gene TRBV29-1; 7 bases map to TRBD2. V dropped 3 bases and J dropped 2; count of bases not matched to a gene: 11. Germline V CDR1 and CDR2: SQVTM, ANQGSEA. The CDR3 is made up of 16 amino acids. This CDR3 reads CSVEGGSHNPTDTQYF. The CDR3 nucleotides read TGCAGCGTTGAGGGAGGGTCCCACAATCCCACAGATACGCAGTATTTT.

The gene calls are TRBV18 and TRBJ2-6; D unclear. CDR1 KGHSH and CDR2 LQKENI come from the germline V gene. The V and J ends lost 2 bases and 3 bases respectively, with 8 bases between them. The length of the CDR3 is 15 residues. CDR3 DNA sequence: TGTGCCAGCTCACCAGCGAGTGGTGGGGCCAACGTCCTGACTTTC. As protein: CASSPASGGANVLTF.

CDR3 DNA: TGTGCCAGCAGCTTGATAGCGGGAGGTACGGGGGAGACCCAGTACTTC. Residues: CASSLIAGGTGETQYF. The chain joins TRBV9 to TRBJ2-5; 10 positions match TRBD2. This CDR3 has 16 residues. Trimming cost V 4 bases and J 5 bases; bases outside gene matches: 11. Per the germline V gene, CDR1 is SGDLS and CDR2 is YYNGEE.

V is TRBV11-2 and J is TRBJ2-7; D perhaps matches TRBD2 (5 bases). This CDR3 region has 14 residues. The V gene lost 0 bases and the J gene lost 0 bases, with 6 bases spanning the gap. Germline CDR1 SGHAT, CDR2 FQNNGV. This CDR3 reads CASSLERVSYEQYF. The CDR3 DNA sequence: TGTGCCAGCAGCTTAGAGAGGGTCTCCTACGAGCAGTACTTC.

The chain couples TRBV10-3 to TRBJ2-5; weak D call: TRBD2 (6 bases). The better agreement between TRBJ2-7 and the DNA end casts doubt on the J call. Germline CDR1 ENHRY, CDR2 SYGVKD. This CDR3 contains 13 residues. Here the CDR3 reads CAIQPEGHYEQYF. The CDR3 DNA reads TGTGCCATCCAGCCGGAGGGGCACTACGAGCAGTACTTC.

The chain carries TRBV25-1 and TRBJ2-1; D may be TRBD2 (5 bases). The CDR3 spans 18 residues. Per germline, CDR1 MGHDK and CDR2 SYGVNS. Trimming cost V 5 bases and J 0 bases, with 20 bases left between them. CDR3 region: CASSPNERSGSSYNEQFF. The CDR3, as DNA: TGTGCCAGCAGTCCGAACGAAAGATCGGGGAGCTCCTACAATGAGCAGTTCTTC. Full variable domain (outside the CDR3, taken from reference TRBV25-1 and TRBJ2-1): EADIYQTPRYLVIGTGKKITLECSQTMGHDKMYWYQQDPGMELHLIHYSYGVNSTEKGDLSSESTVSRIRTEHFPLTLESARPSHTSQYLCASSPNERSGSSYNEQFFGPGTRLTVL.

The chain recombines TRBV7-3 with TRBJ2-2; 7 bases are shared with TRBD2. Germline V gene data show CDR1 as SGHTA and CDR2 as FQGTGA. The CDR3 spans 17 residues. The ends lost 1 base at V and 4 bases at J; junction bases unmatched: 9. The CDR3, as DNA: TGTGCCAGCAGCTTAAACGTCGGGGGAGGGACCACCGGGGAGCTGTTTTTT. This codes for CASSLNVGGGTTGELFF.

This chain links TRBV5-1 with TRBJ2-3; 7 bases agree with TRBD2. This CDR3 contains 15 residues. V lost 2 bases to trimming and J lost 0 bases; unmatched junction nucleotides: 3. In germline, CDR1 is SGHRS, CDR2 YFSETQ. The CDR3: CASSFGSGSTDTQYF. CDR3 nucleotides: TGCGCCAGCAGCTTTGGTAGCGGGAGCACAGATACGCAGTATTTT.

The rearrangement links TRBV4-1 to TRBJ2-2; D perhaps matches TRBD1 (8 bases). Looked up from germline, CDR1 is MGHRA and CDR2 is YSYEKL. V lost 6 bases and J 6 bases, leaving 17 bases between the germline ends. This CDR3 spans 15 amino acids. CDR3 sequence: CASRAGAGGSGELFF. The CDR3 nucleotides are TGCGCCAGCAGGGCGGGGGCAGGGGGCTCCGGGGAGCTGTTTTTT.

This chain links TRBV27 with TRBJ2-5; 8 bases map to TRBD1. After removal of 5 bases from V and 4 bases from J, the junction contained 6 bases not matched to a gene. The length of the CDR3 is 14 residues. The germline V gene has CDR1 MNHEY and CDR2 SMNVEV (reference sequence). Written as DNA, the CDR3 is TGTGCCAGCAGTCTGGACAGGGTCACAGAGACCCAGTACTTC. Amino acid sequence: CASSLDRVTETQYF.